One sample yielded the 8 T cell receptor beta chains listed below, sequenced in a study of blood T cells in healthy people across ages. The authors ran a second PCR of about 7 to 11 cycles using a sample-barcoded 5' primer and a J-beta primer mix. MiXCR was run by TCRdb on the 5' RACE reads, yielding one entry per CDR3 protein. Here the sample spans around 1,000,000 distinct CDR3 sequences, under 30% being singletons. These data are also associated with another study on T cells of mothers and their children.

The sequenced sample was blood. The receptors here all came from a girl aged 2 to 9 in good health.

This clonotype was seen a handful of times. The chain joins TRBV6-5 to TRBJ1-6, with a weak D call TRBD1 (6 bases). The length of the CDR3 is 14 residues. The germline V gene has CDR1 MNHEY and CDR2 SVGAGI. V lost 5 bases and J lost 9, with 14 bases in between. The CDR3 is CASSRSGEGSPLHF. CDR3 DNA: TGTGCCAGCAGTCGCTCAGGGGAGGGTTCACCCCTCCACTTT.

The CDR3 DNA follows: TGCGCCAGCAGCCAGGACAGGGCTTACAATGAGCAGTTCTTC. The encoded protein is CASSQDRAYNEQFF. This chain joins TRBV4-1 and TRBJ2-1; TRBD1 matches 8 bases. The V gene end was trimmed by 3 bases and the J gene end by 4 bases; junction bases not matched to a gene: 2. CDR1 and CDR2 from the germline V gene are MGHRA and YSYEKL. The CDR3 length is 14 residues.

This clonotype was found a few times. CDR3 sequence reads: CASSLSPSGSYEQYF. The CDR3 DNA sequence: TGTGCCAGCAGTCTTTCCCCTAGCGGGTCCTACGAGCAGTACTTC. The chain recombines TRBV5-6 with TRBJ2-7, with 8 bases matching TRBD2. The germline V gene has CDR1 SGHDT and CDR2 YYEEEE. The V and J ends lost 5 bases and 1 base, in that order; junction bases with no gene match: 8. There are 15 residues in the CDR3. Combining the CDR3 with reference TRBV5-6 and TRBJ2-7 gives the whole variable domain DAGVTQSPTHLIKTRGQQVTLRCSPKSGHDTVSWYQQALGQGPQFIFQYYEEEERQRGNFPDRFSGHQFPNYSSELNVNALLLGDSALYLCASSLSPSGSYEQYFGPGTRLTVT.

This clonotype turned up a few times. The chain recombines TRBV28 with TRBJ1-1, with a possible D match to TRBD1 (5 bases). The length of the CDR3 is 16 residues. Trimming stripped 3 bases from V and 1 base from J, with 15 bases between. The germline CDR1 and CDR2 sequences are MDHEN and SYDVKM. The DNA for the CDR3 is TGTGCCAGCAGTTTTAACGGGGGATTGTGGAACACTGAAGCTTTCTTT. Protein: CASSFNGGLWNTEAFF.

This clonotype was found once. The chain carries TRBV11-1 and TRBJ2-5, with TRBD2 matching over 10 bases. Judging by the DNA end, TRBJ2-7 fits better; the J call may be wrong. CDR1 is SGHAT, CDR2 FQDESV, per germline (reference sequence). This CDR3 has 22 amino acids. CDR3 bases: TGTGCCAGCAGCTTACGGACGGAGGCCGGGACTAGCGCGACCCGGATCCCCTACGAGCAGTACGTC. This encodes CASSLRTEAGTSATRIPYEQYV.

The genes are TRBV19 and TRBJ1-5, with TRBD1 matching over 8 bases. CDR3 length equals 13 residues. J was trimmed by 4 bases and V by 10 bases; bases with no gene match: 6. Germline V gives CDR1 LNHDA, CDR2 SQIVND (reference sequence). The CDR3 coding sequence is TGTGCCACCCGCAGACAGGGGAATCAGCCCCAGCATTTT. It is translated as CATRRQGNQPQHF.

The chain links TRBV7-2 to TRBJ2-7; TRBD2 agrees at 9 bases. After removal of 5 bases from V and 13 bases from J, the junction contained 12 bases not matched to a gene. This CDR3 region has 13 residues. Germline lookup yields CDR1 SGHTA and CDR2 FQGNSA. CDR3 DNA sequence: TGTGCCAGCAGCCTCGGGACTAGCAGGGGCATATACTTC. Encoded protein: CASSLGTSRGIYF.

The rearrangement joins TRBV27 to TRBJ1-2, with a tentative D call TRBD1 (5 bases). Looked up from germline, CDR1 is MNHEY and CDR2 is SMNVEV (reference sequence). The CDR3 loop spans 15 amino acids. V lost 3 bases and J lost 5, with 16 bases in between. CDR3 coding DNA: TGTGCCAGCAGTTTTAGGGGTTTCCTCTGGTATGGCTACACCTTC. This translates into CASSFRGFLWYGYTF.